These 23 T cell receptor beta chains share one sample of origin, sequenced in a study of response to subunit inactivated influenza vaccine. TCRdb fed the RT-PCR reads into MiXCR, producing one record per CDR3 protein. The repertoire holds about 500,000 distinct CDR3 sequences, 15% to 20% seen once, with 2.5% to 3.5% in the top ten. The material sequenced was CD4+ T cells sorted from PBMCs, taken roughly 24 months after vaccination. These receptors were taken from a man aged 50-75 years who received an inactivated influenza vaccine.

This clonotype was detected many times. The chain recombines TRBV7-9 with TRBJ2-3; TRBD2 matches at 8 bases. Trimming removed 7 bases from V and 2 bases from J; junction bases left unmatched: 5. Germline CDR1 SEHNR, CDR2 FQNEAQ (reference sequence). The CDR3 is 14 amino acids. The CDR3 DNA is TGTGCCAGCACCGTACTAGCGGACACAGATACGCAGTATTTT. This sequence encodes CASTVLADTDTQYF.

The sample holds a few counts of this clonotype. The J gene is TRBJ2-1, the V gene TRBV20-1; no definite D call. Trimming removed 2 bases from V and 0 bases from J, with 11 bases in between. Per the germline V gene, CDR1 is DFQATT and CDR2 is SNEGSKA (reference sequence). The CDR3 runs 15 residues. The CDR3 DNA reads as TGCAGTGCTAGAAGACTCCGACCCTCCTACAATGAGCAGTTCTTC. It yields the protein CSARRLRPSYNEQFF.

This clonotype appeared many times. The chain combines TRBV12-3 or TRBV12-4 with TRBJ2-3; D unclear. This CDR3 is built from 14 residues. V was trimmed by 6 bases and J by 0 bases, leaving 10 bases between them. The CDR3 reads CASRDSFSTDTQYF. As DNA, the CDR3 is TGTGCCAGCAGGGATTCTTTTAGCACAGATACGCAGTATTTT.

The V and J genes are TRBV29-1 and TRBJ1-2, with a possible D match to TRBD1 (6 bases). Germline V gene sequence: CDR1 SQVTM, CDR2 ANQGSEA. The CDR3 consists of 13 residues. V was shortened by 5 bases and J by 6 bases, with 16 bases between the two germline ends. This CDR3 reads CSVTSMGANGYTF. The CDR3 DNA follows: TGCAGCGTTACGAGTATGGGGGCCAATGGCTACACCTTC.

The chain has TRBV20-1 and TRBJ2-7, with 8 nucleotides matching TRBD1. The CDR3 runs to 14 residues. CDR1 is DFQATT and CDR2 is SNEGSKA in the germline V gene (reference sequence). The V and J ends lost 4 bases and 1 base, in that order; junction bases with no gene match: 6. The CDR3 region is CSANFRDRSYEQYF. The CDR3 DNA is TGCAGTGCTAACTTCCGGGACAGGTCCTACGAGCAGTACTTC.

This chain joins TRBV10-3 and TRBJ1-2, with D unclear. Germline loops: CDR1 ENHRY, CDR2 SYGVKD. The CDR3 has 14 amino acids. Trimming pared 2 bases from V and 4 bases from J, leaving 11 bases between. In nucleotides, the CDR3 is TGTGCCATCAGTGAGGCGACGGGCCCCTATGGCTACACCTTC. Protein product: CAISEATGPYGYTF.

This chain connects TRBV10-2 to TRBJ2-2; D perhaps matches TRBD1 (7 bases). This CDR3 has 14 residues. Trimming shortened V by 7 bases and J by 5 bases, and 14 bases separated the two germline ends. Looked up from germline, CDR1 is WSHSY and CDR2 is SAAADI. CDR3 amino acids: CASKGGQSTGELFF. CDR3 coding DNA: TGCGCCAGCAAGGGGGGACAGTCGACCGGGGAGCTGTTTTTT.

This clonotype appeared many times. J is TRBJ1-1 and V is TRBV3-1; possible D gene TRBD1, 5 bases. Trimming left V 1 base short and J 6 bases short, with 9 bases between. This CDR3 has 13 amino acids. Germline V CDR1 and CDR2: LGHDT, YNNKEL (reference sequence). CDR3 bases: TGTGCCAGCAGCCAAGTATCGGGGGCTGAAGCTTTCTTT. Encoded protein: CASSQVSGAEAFF.

The gene calls are TRBV6-5 and TRBJ2-2, with D perhaps matching TRBD1 (5 bases). The germline gives CDR1 MNHEY, CDR2 SVGAGI. V was cut by 0 bases and J by 0 bases, with 5 bases left in between. This CDR3 has 15 amino acids. The CDR3 reads CASSYSRANTGELFF. The DNA of the CDR3 is TGTGCCAGCAGTTACTCCAGGGCGAACACCGGGGAGCTGTTTTTT.

V gene TRBV9 combines with J gene TRBJ1-1, with no clear D. Germline assignment: CDR1 SGDLS and CDR2 YYNGEE. This CDR3 has 14 amino acids. Trimming pared 3 bases from V and 1 base from J, leaving 10 bases between. The chain's CDR3 is CASSAGRGNTEAFF. CDR3 DNA: TGTGCCAGCAGCGCCGGACGGGGGAACACTGAAGCTTTCTTT.

The V and J genes are TRBV10-3 and TRBJ1-1; 7 bases line up with TRBD1. The length of the CDR3 is 13 residues. V trimming: 3 bases; J trimming: 6 bases; junction bases outside the gene matches: 4. Germline V gene lookup returns CDR1 ENHRY and CDR2 SYGVKD. This CDR3 reads CAISDQGVAEAFF. Written as DNA, the CDR3 is TGTGCCATCAGTGACCAGGGGGTGGCTGAAGCTTTCTTT.

The CDR3 sequence: CSAISSSQETQYF. The CDR3 DNA reads as TGCAGTGCCATTAGTAGTAGCCAAGAGACCCAGTACTTC. The chain couples TRBV20-1 to TRBJ2-5; no clear D. Germline V gene sequence: CDR1 DFQATT, CDR2 SNEGSKA (reference sequence). Between the trimmed V and J ends, which lost 6 bases and 1 base, there was a span of 12 bases. This CDR3 has 13 residues.

The V call is TRBV12-3 or TRBV12-4, the J call TRBJ1-5, with a possible D match to TRBD1 (6 bases). The CDR3 is made up of 15 amino acids. Trimming pared 3 bases from V and 5 bases from J, leaving 14 bases between. The CDR3 region is CASSLKGGVDQPQHF. CDR3 in DNA: TGTGCCAGCAGTTTGAAAGGGGGGGTCGATCAGCCCCAGCATTTT.

The table lists this clonotype with a few counts. The rearrangement links TRBV5-1 to TRBJ1-3; the match to TRBD1 covers 9 bases. With 4 bases clipped from V and 8 bases from J, the junction kept 7 bases outside the gene matches. This CDR3 contains 14 residues. CDR1 and CDR2 (germline): SGHRS, YFSETQ. CDR3 sequence (DNA): TGCGCCAGCAGCCCGGGACAGGGAGGTGACACCATATATTTT. Translating gives CASSPGQGGDTIYF.

This clonotype showed up many times. J is TRBJ2-5 and V is TRBV4-3; 7 bases agree with TRBD2. The CDR3 consists of 15 residues. Trimming at V came to 0 bases and at J to 5 bases, leaving 6 bases not matched to a gene. The germline gives CDR1 LGHNA, CDR2 YSLEER. The CDR3 coding sequence is TGCGCCAGCAGCCAAGAGTTGGGGGGGGAGGAGACCCAGTACTTC. Protein sequence: CASSQELGGEETQYF.

This clonotype showed up many times. The chain is built from TRBV5-8 and TRBJ1-2, with D uncertain. V was shortened by 7 bases and J by 0 bases, with 13 bases between the two germline ends. CDR1 is SGHTS, CDR2 YDEGEE, per germline. The CDR3 length is 14 residues. In nucleotides, the CDR3 is TGTGCCAGCGCCTTCTCTCGAGCTAACTATGGCTACACCTTC. Its protein is CASAFSRANYGYTF.

This clonotype was observed a handful of times. The J gene is TRBJ2-7, the V gene TRBV7-9; D is ambiguous. The germline CDR1 and CDR2 sequences are SEHNR and FQNEAQ (reference sequence). Trimming shortened V by 3 bases and J by 3 bases, and 12 bases separated the two germline ends. The CDR3 contains 14 residues. The CDR3 DNA sequence: TGTGCCAGCAGCTTCGGGCAGCTAGTCTACGAGCAGTACTTC. Protein sequence: CASSFGQLVYEQYF.

There are a few counts of this clonotype. The CDR3 here is CASSLGPGQYSYTF. CDR3 coding DNA: TGTGCCAGCAGCCTCGGACCGGGACAGTATTCATACACCTTC. The chain links TRBV3-1 to TRBJ1-2, with TRBD1 matching 7 bases. V trimming: 4 bases; J trimming: 11 bases; junction bases outside the gene matches: 13. Germline loops: CDR1 LGHDT, CDR2 YNNKEL (reference sequence). The CDR3 totals 14 residues.

V is TRBV7-2 and J is TRBJ2-5; 9 nucleotides match TRBD2. The CDR3 totals 17 residues. The trim removed 4 bases at V and 2 bases at J, leaving 11 bases unmatched. Germline CDR1 reads SGHTA; CDR2 reads FQGNSA. The CDR3 here is CASSSQRSSGKQETQYF. The CDR3 bases are TGTGCCAGCAGCTCTCAGAGGTCTAGCGGGAAACAAGAGACCCAGTACTTC.

This clonotype was seen many times. The chain links TRBV6-1 to TRBJ2-7, with no clear D. The CDR3 consists of 15 residues. Germline CDR1 MNHNS, CDR2 SASEGT. V shed 5 bases and J shed 3 bases, with 17 bases lying between them. The chain's CDR3 is CASSIRPGDIYEQYF. CDR3 nucleotide sequence: TGTGCCAGCAGTATCCGTCCAGGCGATATCTACGAGCAGTACTTC.

As regards this clonotype: A much larger clone sits a single nucleotide away, making a read error possible. The chain uses TRBV20-1 and TRBJ2-1; D is ambiguous. The CDR3 covers 15 residues. The germline CDR1 and CDR2 sequences are DFQATT and SNEGSKA (reference sequence). CDR3 region: CSAKIFSTHFNEQSF. CDR3 bases: TGCAGTGCTAAAATATTTAGCACCCATTTTAATGAGCAGTCCTTC.

This clonotype was found a few times. The chain employs TRBV15 and TRBJ2-3; tentatively, D is TRBD2 (6 bases). This CDR3 spans 17 amino acids. The germline V and J ends were trimmed by 4 bases and 0 bases, with 17 bases remaining between them. CDR1 is LNHNV and CDR2 is YYDKDF in the germline V gene (reference sequence). CDR3 sequence: CATSTPAGSSSTDTQYF. In nucleotides, the CDR3 is TGTGCCACCAGCACACCCGCGGGGTCATCTAGCACAGATACGCAGTATTTT.

This clonotype was detected a few times. The V gene is TRBV10-2, the J gene TRBJ2-3, with D perhaps matching TRBD2 (5 bases). Germline V gives CDR1 WSHSY, CDR2 SAAADI. The CDR3 contains 14 residues. Trimming removed 5 bases at V and 2 bases at J, with 11 bases between. The CDR3 spells CASSRTGYTDTQYF. The CDR3, as DNA: TGCGCCAGCAGTAGGACTGGTTACACAGATACGCAGTATTTT.